A selection of T cell receptor beta chains follows, all from one sample in a study of blood T cells in healthy people across ages. TCRdb redid the calling of the 5' RACE reads with MiXCR, one entry per CDR3 protein. Of about 570,000 distinct CDR3 sequences in the sample, roughly a quarter were seen once. This same sample was also part of a study on T cells of mothers and their children.

The material sequenced was blood. These receptors all come from a boy between 2 and 15 years old in good health. Both conserved end residues are part of each CDR3. The D gene is left open where the match is weak. Expanded clones are given a class, and other clones once, few, many or no size at all.

D: -
J: TRBJ2-1
V: TRBV7-2
size: few
CDR3: CASSLLRPYRVDEQFF
DNA: TGTGCCAGCAGCTTATTACGGCCCTACAGAGTCGATGAGCAGTTCTTC

D: -
J: TRBJ2-5
V: TRBV2
size: few
CDR3: CASTASETQYF
DNA: TGTGCCAGCACCGCCTCGGAGACCCAGTACTTC

D: -
J: TRBJ1-1
V: TRBV29-1
size: few
CDR3: CSVAPSGSGTQAFF
DNA: TGCAGCGTCGCCCCGTCGGGGTCCGGTACCCAAGCTTTCTTT

D: TRBD1
J: TRBJ2-7
V: TRBV3-1
size: few
CDR3: CASSYHFRDRSYEQYF
DNA: TGTGCCAGCAGCTACCATTTCCGGGACAGATCCTACGAGCAGTACTTC

D: -
J: TRBJ1-2
V: TRBV4-1
size: -
CDR3: CASSQWRALGYGYTF
DNA: TGCGCCAGCAGCCAATGGAGGGCTCTGGGCTATGGCTACACCTTC

D: -
J: TRBJ1-2
V: TRBV11-2
size: few
CDR3: CASSLGKADGYTF
DNA: TGTGCCAGCAGCTTAGGGAAGGCGGATGGCTACACCTTC

D: TRBD2
J: TRBJ2-7
V: TRBV18
size: -
CDR3: CASSPVVAGGPHEQYF
DNA: TGTGCCAGCTCACCAGTGGTAGCGGGAGGGCCCCACGAGCAGTACTTC

D: TRBD1
J: TRBJ1-4
V: TRBV18
size: -
CDR3: CASAQGGGEKLFF
DNA: TGTGCCAGCGCCCAGGGGGGAGGTGAAAAACTGTTTTTT

D: -
J: TRBJ2-4
V: TRBV25-1
size: -
CDR3: CASSALAKNIQYF
DNA: TGTGCCAGCAGTGCCTTAGCCAAAAACATTCAGTACTTC

D: TRBD2
J: TRBJ2-5
V: TRBV12-3/TRBV12-4
size: -
CDR3: CASSREGSRETQYF
DNA: TGTGCCAGCAGTAGGGAGGGAAGCAGGGAGACCCAGTACTTC

D: -
J: TRBJ1-5
V: TRBV7-2
size: few
CDR3: CASRTVRNQPQHF
DNA: TGTGCCAGCAGGACCGTCAGGAATCAGCCCCAGCATTTT

D: -
J: TRBJ1-1
V: TRBV4-2
size: few
CDR3: CASSQVRENTEAFF
DNA: TGTGCCAGCAGCCAAGTCAGGGAGAACACTGAAGCTTTCTTT

D: -
J: TRBJ2-1
V: TRBV14
size: few
CDR3: CASSQVDTGPYNEQFF
DNA: TGTGCCAGCAGCCAAGTAGATACGGGGCCCTACAATGAGCAGTTCTTC

D: TRBD2
J: TRBJ2-7
V: TRBV13
size: -
CDR3: CASSSSLAGGYEQYF
DNA: TGTGCCAGCAGCTCCAGCCTAGCGGGAGGTTACGAGCAGTACTTC

D: -
J: TRBJ1-1
V: TRBV5-1
size: -
CDR3: CASSPFQPQNTEAFF
DNA: TGCGCCAGCAGCCCGTTCCAACCTCAGAACACTGAAGCTTTCTTT

D: -
J: TRBJ1-1
V: TRBV6-2/TRBV6-3
size: -
CDR3: CASRPGDTEAFF
DNA: TGTGCCAGCAGACCAGGGGACACTGAAGCTTTCTTT

D: TRBD2
J: TRBJ2-7
V: TRBV6-5
size: few
CDR3: CASSGTSSTYEQYF
DNA: TGTGCCAGCAGTGGGACTAGCTCCACCTACGAGCAGTACTTC

D: -
J: TRBJ2-5
V: TRBV20-1
size: -
CDR3: CSARLVQETQYF
DNA: TGCAGTGCTAGACTAGTCCAAGAGACCCAGTACTTC

D: -
J: TRBJ2-7
V: TRBV5-4
size: few
CDR3: CASSSRTQAYEQYF
DNA: TGTGCCAGCAGCTCCCGGACCCAAGCTTACGAGCAGTACTTC

D: -
J: TRBJ2-2
V: TRBV5-1
size: -
CDR3: CASSLGQGAYTGELFF
DNA: TGCGCCAGCAGCTTGGGTCAGGGCGCGTACACCGGGGAGCTGTTTTTT

D: TRBD2
J: TRBJ2-5
V: TRBV6-6
size: -
CDR3: CASRTPGGQETQYF
DNA: TGTGCCAGCAGAACGCCGGGGGGCCAAGAGACCCAGTACTTC

D: -
J: TRBJ2-1
V: TRBV5-1
size: -
CDR3: CASSMGRDGEQFF
DNA: TGCGCCAGCAGCATGGGGCGGGACGGTGAGCAGTTCTTC

D: -
J: TRBJ2-1
V: TRBV4-2
size: few
CDR3: CASSRLKADNEQFF
DNA: TGTGCCAGCAGCCGCCTCAAAGCGGACAATGAGCAGTTCTTC

D: -
J: TRBJ2-5
V: TRBV4-2
size: -
CDR3: CASGGSPASRAETQYF
DNA: TGTGCCAGCGGGGGATCCCCCGCTTCCAGGGCAGAGACCCAGTACTTC

D: -
J: TRBJ2-5
V: TRBV10-3
size: -
CDR3: CAISEGSYETQYF
DNA: TGTGCCATCAGTGAGGGTAGCTACGAGACCCAGTACTTC

D: TRBD1
J: TRBJ1-1
V: TRBV7-3
size: once
CDR3: CASSFGTGGTEAFF
DNA: TGTGCCAGCAGCTTTGGGACAGGGGGGACTGAAGCTTTCTTT

D: TRBD1
J: TRBJ2-7
V: TRBV28
size: -
CDR3: CASSLTAQGNEQYF
DNA: TGTGCCAGCAGTTTAACCGCACAGGGGAACGAGCAGTACTTC

D: -
J: TRBJ2-7
V: TRBV6-6
size: few
CDR3: CASRSGQGNAYEQYF
DNA: TGTGCCAGCCGCTCAGGCCAGGGGAATGCCTACGAGCAGTACTTC

D: -
J: TRBJ2-3
V: TRBV5-1
size: many
CDR3: CASREDARDTQYF
DNA: TGCGCCAGCAGAGAAGACGCACGAGATACGCAGTATTTT

D: -
J: TRBJ2-1
V: TRBV5-1
size: -
CDR3: CASSLNLEQFF
DNA: TGCGCCAGCAGCTTGAACCTTGAGCAGTTCTTC

D: TRBD2
J: TRBJ2-1
V: TRBV7-9
size: few
CDR3: CASSRTSGKAYNEQFF
DNA: TGTGCCAGCAGCCGCACTAGCGGGAAGGCCTACAATGAGCAGTTCTTC

D: TRBD1
J: TRBJ2-1
V: TRBV27
size: -
CDR3: CASSFLDRSNEQFF
DNA: TGTGCCAGCAGTTTTCTGGACAGGAGCAATGAGCAGTTCTTC

D: -
J: TRBJ2-1
V: TRBV12-3/TRBV12-4
size: few
CDR3: CASSLATPGDYNEQFF
DNA: TGTGCCAGCAGTTTAGCCACCCCGGGGGATTACAATGAGCAGTTCTTC

D: TRBD1
J: TRBJ2-6
V: TRBV11-2
size: few
CDR3: CASKRDRALFGANVLTF
DNA: TGTGCCAGCAAAAGGGACAGGGCATTATTTGGGGCCAACGTCCTGACTTTC

D: TRBD1
J: TRBJ2-7
V: TRBV3-1
size: few
CDR3: CASSQEGSGQPQQYF
DNA: TGTGCCAGCAGCCAAGAGGGATCGGGACAGCCCCAGCAGTACTTC

D: -
J: TRBJ1-2
V: TRBV5-4
size: few
CDR3: CASSAGLGNNGYTF
DNA: TGTGCCAGCAGCGCCGGGCTGGGGAACAATGGCTACACCTTC

D: -
J: TRBJ2-5
V: TRBV21-1
size: few
CDR3: CASTKAERGQETQYF
DNA: TGTGCCAGCACCAAGGCGGAGCGGGGCCAAGAGACCCAGTACTTC

D: -
J: TRBJ2-7
V: TRBV5-1
size: -
CDR3: CASSAGEGLGLGEQYF
DNA: TGCGCCAGCAGCGCTGGAGAGGGATTGGGGTTGGGTGAGCAGTACTTC

D: TRBD2
J: TRBJ2-1
V: TRBV6-2/TRBV6-3
size: -
CDR3: CASSSRLAGVGWNEQFF
DNA: TGTGCCAGCAGTTCCAGACTAGCGGGAGTTGGGTGGAATGAGCAGTTCTTC

D: -
J: TRBJ2-5
V: TRBV10-3
size: few
CDR3: CAISESIRETQYF
DNA: TGTGCCATCAGTGAGTCAATACGGGAGACCCAGTACTTC

D: -
J: TRBJ2-5
V: TRBV9
size: -
CDR3: CASSVEKPRKETQYF
DNA: TGTGCCAGCAGCGTAGAAAAGCCGCGGAAAGAGACCCAGTACTTC

D: -
J: TRBJ2-5
V: TRBV12-3/TRBV12-4
size: few
CDR3: CASSLRASLAKGTQYF
DNA: TGTGCCAGCAGTTTACGGGCTAGCTTGGCCAAAGGGACCCAGTACTTC

D: TRBD2
J: TRBJ2-1
V: TRBV5-1
size: -
CDR3: CASSFNWGGSGYNEQFF
DNA: TGCGCCAGCAGCTTTAACTGGGGCGGGAGCGGTTACAATGAGCAGTTCTTC

D: TRBD1
J: TRBJ1-4
V: TRBV6-5
size: -
CDR3: CASSYSAGQGFFLFF
DNA: TGTGCCAGCAGTTACTCGGCGGGACAGGGCTTTTTTTTGTTTTTT

D: TRBD2
J: TRBJ2-7
V: TRBV20-1
size: few
CDR3: CSAKPGGSAEQYF
DNA: TGCAGTGCTAAGCCCGGCGGGAGTGCCGAGCAGTACTTC